The present T cell receptor beta chain was sequenced within a study of blood T cells in healthy people across ages. V was clipped by 7 bases and J by 10 bases, with 10 bases between them. The CDR3 is 10 amino acids. Germline V CDR1 and CDR2: SNHLY, FYNNEI. As to this clonotype: Its antigen remains unidentified.

Study observations and caveats: Among T cells, TCR beta diversity per million cells dropped roughly linearly as age rose.

With a J-beta primer mix and a sample-barcoded 5' primer, a second PCR ran roughly 6 to 11 cycles. A template-switch adaptor with 12 random nucleotides tagged each cDNA molecule. One entry per CDR3 protein, called by TCRdb with MiXCR from the 5' RACE reads. The data show fewer than 1,200,000 distinct CDR3 sequences, under 30% seen once. In addition, the sample was reused for a study of T cells of mothers and their children. In that study: Using roughly 1.5 ug per 15 ul, all extracted RNA underwent cDNA synthesis.

Input material: blood. This chain links TRBV2 with TRBJ1-1; D is unresolved. The receptor's source is a girl aged 2 to 10 in good health. The CDR3 DNA reads TGTGCCAGCATAGGGCTTGTAGCTTTCTTT. This encodes CASIGLVAFF.